Presented here are 8 T cell receptor beta chains from one specimen sequenced in a study of identical twins. In TCRdb, the 5' RACE reads were re-called with MiXCR into one record per CDR3 protein. The table includes nearly 650,000 distinct CDR3 sequences, about 7.6% detected once. These data are also associated with another study on yellow fever vaccine responses in identical twins.

The specimen was PBMCs. The receptors shown here come from a woman between 18 and 29 years old in good health.

This clonotype occurred a few times. V usage is TRBV28 and J usage is TRBJ2-7; 13 bases are a match to TRBD2. The CDR3 is 20 amino acids. In germline, CDR1 is MDHEN, CDR2 SYDVKM. J gave up 0 bases and V 3 bases, and 14 bases lay outside the gene matches. The CDR3 bases are TGTGCCAGCAGTTTGGATATCTGGGCCGGGACTAGCGGGAACTCCTACGAGCAGTACTTC. It is translated as CASSLDIWAGTSGNSYEQYF.

This clonotype was recorded a few times. This chain joins TRBV20-1 and TRBJ2-3, with TRBD2 matching 9 bases. V was pared by 3 bases and J by 4 bases, with 8 bases of the junction left unmatched. Germline V gene sequence: CDR1 DFQATT, CDR2 SNEGSKA (reference sequence). This CDR3 has 15 residues. The CDR3 region is CSASRGSGSSDTQYF. CDR3 nucleotides: TGCAGTGCTAGTCGTGGTAGCGGGAGTTCAGATACGCAGTATTTT.

This clonotype was seen at least ten times. This chain joins TRBV15 and TRBJ2-3; a weak D match, TRBD1 (6 bases). The germline gives CDR1 LNHNV, CDR2 YYDKDF (reference sequence). The V gene lost 4 bases and the J gene lost 1 base, with 9 bases spanning the gap. The CDR3 is made up of 14 amino acids. CDR3 sequence reads: CATSTRTGTDTQYF. Here the CDR3 DNA reads TGTGCCACCAGCACAAGGACAGGCACAGATACGCAGTATTTT.

The chain has TRBV12-3 or TRBV12-4 and TRBJ1-5, with TRBD1 matching 8 bases. This CDR3 is built from 15 residues. V lost 6 bases, J lost 1 base, and 5 bases stayed unmatched. In DNA form, the CDR3 reads TGTGCCAGCAGCCTGGACAGGGAGAGCAATCAGCCCCAGCATTTT. This translates into CASSLDRESNQPQHF.

This clonotype was seen a handful of times. The CDR3 spells CASSFPSGTYEQYF. In DNA, the CDR3 is TGTGCCAGCAGTTTTCCCAGCGGGACCTACGAGCAGTACTTC. The chain has TRBV25-1 and TRBJ2-7; TRBD2 matches at 7 bases. The germline gives CDR1 MGHDK, CDR2 SYGVNS. The CDR3 consists of 14 residues. With V trimmed by 5 bases and J by 2 bases, 6 bases remained unmatched.

In its sample, this clonotype was seen a few times. This chain connects TRBV12-3 or TRBV12-4 to TRBJ2-1; D is unclear. The CDR3 runs 13 residues. The V and J ends lost 1 base and 8 bases respectively, with 9 bases between them. CDR3 region: CASSLGPLYEQFF. In DNA form, the CDR3 reads TGTGCCAGCAGTTTAGGACCGCTATATGAGCAGTTCTTC.

The gene calls are TRBV7-6 and TRBJ2-2; TRBD1 aligns across 9 bases. Germline CDR1 is SGHVS and CDR2 is FNYEAQ. The CDR3 contains 17 residues. J was trimmed by 4 bases and V by 0 bases; bases with no gene match: 6. The chain's CDR3 is CASSLAQGAGGTGELFF. In DNA, the CDR3 is TGTGCCAGCAGCTTAGCACAGGGGGCCGGCGGCACCGGGGAGCTGTTTTTT.

The chain carries TRBV14 and TRBJ2-4; D is ambiguous. Trimming removed 2 bases from V and 0 bases from J, with 11 bases in between. This CDR3 is 16 amino acids long. Per germline, CDR1 SGHDN and CDR2 FVKESK. The CDR3 coding sequence is TGTGCCAGCAGCCAATCTCTGGGTTCAGCCAAAAACATTCAGTACTTC. As protein: CASSQSLGSAKNIQYF.